This entry lists 30 T cell receptor beta chains sequenced from one sample in a study of T-cell memory formation after mild COVID-19. Each CDR3 protein is one row after TCRdb ran MiXCR on the 5' RACE reads. In the table there are just under 550,000 distinct CDR3 sequences, about a fifth of which are singletons. The sample taken for sequencing was PBMCs or a T cell subset sorted from them (not recorded which). These receptors were obtained from an adult woman who had mild COVID-19 (a few samples of this study predate the infection). Cell type and time point are not known.

The V call is TRBV12-3 or TRBV12-4, the J call TRBJ2-5; a possible D gene is TRBD2 (7 bases). The CDR3 spans 14 residues. Trimming shortened V by 3 bases and J by 5 bases, and 13 bases separated the two germline ends. The CDR3 sequence is CASSFGGPRETQYF. CDR3 DNA sequence: TGTGCCAGCAGTTTCGGGGGGCCCAGGGAGACCCAGTACTTC.

The chain has TRBV4-3 and TRBJ2-2; no reliable D call. The CDR3 runs 16 residues. The ends were cut back, 1 base at V and 0 bases at J, with 9 bases in the middle. From germline, CDR1 is LGHNA and CDR2 YSLEER. The CDR3 spells CASSQVLLSNTGELFF. The DNA of the CDR3 is TGCGCCAGCAGCCAAGTGCTACTCTCGAACACCGGGGAGCTGTTTTTT.

This clonotype was observed a few times. The rearrangement joins TRBV20-1 to TRBJ2-3; 8 nucleotides agree with TRBD2. Germline V lookup: CDR1 DFQATT, CDR2 SNEGSKA (reference sequence). Trimming took 1 base from V and 0 from J; bases not matched to a gene: 6. The CDR3 runs 16 residues. The CDR3 is CSARGLAGTSTDTQYF. The CDR3 nucleotides are TGCAGTGCTAGAGGGCTAGCGGGTACTAGCACAGATACGCAGTATTTT.

This clonotype has at least ten counts. The V gene is TRBV4-2, the J gene TRBJ2-3, with 12 bases fitting TRBD1. The length of the CDR3 is 14 residues. Trimming removed 4 bases from V and 4 bases from J; junction bases left unmatched: 0. Germline V CDR1 and CDR2: LGHNA, YNFKEQ. The CDR3 nucleotides are TGTGCCAGCAGCCGGGACAGGGGGCCAGATACGCAGTATTTT. As protein: CASSRDRGPDTQYF.

Only a few counts were recorded for this clonotype. J is TRBJ2-7 and V is TRBV15, with 11 bases aligning to TRBD2. The CDR3 spans 16 residues. Germline lookup yields CDR1 LNHNV and CDR2 YYDKDF (reference sequence). With 1 base clipped from V and 0 bases from J, the junction kept 2 bases outside the gene matches. In nucleotides, the CDR3 is TGTGCCACCAGCAGAGCGGGACTAGCGGTCTCCTACGAGCAGTACTTC. Translating it yields CATSRAGLAVSYEQYF.

The V call is TRBV20-1, the J call TRBJ1-2; no firm D call. The germline gives CDR1 DFQATT, CDR2 SNEGSKA (reference sequence). The CDR3 covers 13 residues. V was clipped by 0 bases and J by 0 bases, with 5 bases between them. Written as DNA, the CDR3 is TGCAGTGCTAGAGATGGAGCTAACTATGGCTACACCTTC. Translating gives CSARDGANYGYTF.

Only a few counts were recorded for this clonotype. The V and J genes are TRBV7-9 and TRBJ1-1; 8 bases are shared with TRBD1. The V and J ends lost 2 bases and 1 base, in that order; junction bases with no gene match: 3. Germline-derived CDR1 and CDR2 are SEHNR and FQNEAQ (reference sequence). The CDR3 extends over 15 amino acids. CDR3 in amino acids: CASSLKGTGNTEAFF. The CDR3, as DNA: TGTGCCAGCAGCTTAAAGGGGACAGGGAACACTGAAGCTTTCTTT.

This chain uses TRBV27 with TRBJ2-1, with TRBD2 matching over 14 bases. Germline values: CDR1 MNHEY, CDR2 SMNVEV (reference sequence). The CDR3 extends over 18 amino acids. Trimming cost V 8 bases and J 0 bases; bases outside gene matches: 9. DNA of the CDR3: TGTGCCAGCGCTGGACTAGCGGGAGGACCGAGCTCCTACAATGAGCAGTTCTTC. Translating it yields CASAGLAGGPSSYNEQFF.

This clonotype was picked up a small number of times. The chain recombines TRBV29-1 with TRBJ1-2; maybe TRBD1 (5 bases). CDR1 and CDR2 from the germline V gene are SQVTM and ANQGSEA. Trimming pared 3 bases from V and 4 bases from J, leaving 12 bases between. CDR3 length: 13 residues. For the CDR3, the DNA is TGCAGCGTTGATTCCCGCGGGGCCTATGGCTACACCTTC. Translated: CSVDSRGAYGYTF.

The J gene is TRBJ2-2, the V gene TRBV20-1; D is undetermined. Looked up from germline, CDR1 is DFQATT and CDR2 is SNEGSKA (reference sequence). The CDR3 length is 11 residues. V lost 6 bases and J 5 bases, leaving 7 bases between the germline ends. CDR3 DNA: TGCAGTGCCCAAGTGACCGGGGAGCTGTTTTTT. Protein sequence: CSAQVTGELFF.

The table lists this clonotype with a few counts. Here the CDR3 DNA reads TGCGCCAGCAGCTTGAGGCCGGGGTCGAACACTGAAGCTTTCTTT. Translating it yields CASSLRPGSNTEAFF. The rearrangement joins TRBV5-1 to TRBJ1-1; D is ambiguous. Trimming left V 1 base short and J 1 base short, with 11 bases between. The germline CDR1 and CDR2 sequences are SGHRS and YFSETQ. This CDR3 contains 15 residues.

V usage is TRBV6-2 or TRBV6-3 and J usage is TRBJ1-5; D unclear. Trimming cost V 4 bases and J 0 bases, with 7 bases left between them. The CDR3 covers 14 residues. CDR1 MNHEY and CDR2 SVGEGT come from the germline V gene. CDR3 region: CASSSGYSNQPQHF. The CDR3 DNA follows: TGTGCCAGCAGTTCGGGATATAGCAATCAGCCCCAGCATTTT.

This clonotype came up many times. The chain carries TRBV7-6 and TRBJ2-5, with 11 nucleotides matching TRBD2. V shed 5 bases and J 11 bases; nucleotides not matched to a gene: 16. The CDR3 runs 16 residues. Germline CDR1 SGHVS, CDR2 FNYEAQ. As DNA, the CDR3 is TGTGCCAGCAGCGCCAGGAGTACTAGCGGGGGTGAAGGGCAGTACTTC. Protein product: CASSARSTSGGEGQYF.

This clonotype showed up just a few times. The chain uses TRBV12-3 or TRBV12-4 and TRBJ2-7; a weak D match, TRBD2 (5 bases). Trimming took off 5 bases at V and 3 bases at J, with 11 bases between the two ends. The CDR3 is 13 residues long. The CDR3 bases are TGTGCCAGCAGTCGCGGGTTGATCTACGAGCAGTACTTC. It specifies CASSRGLIYEQYF.

V is TRBV27 and J is TRBJ2-7, with 7 positions matching TRBD2. This CDR3 spans 14 amino acids. CDR1 is MNHEY, CDR2 SMNVEV, per germline (reference sequence). V was clipped by 3 bases and J by 6 bases; unmatched bases: 8. The CDR3 nucleotides read TGTGCCAGCAGTTTCGCAACGGGAGGTGGCGAGCAGTACTTC. This codes for CASSFATGGGEQYF.

The chain employs TRBV5-6 and TRBJ1-1; D ambiguous. This CDR3 contains 14 residues. Per the germline V gene, CDR1 is SGHDT and CDR2 is YYEEEE. Trimming removed 0 bases at V and 1 base at J, with 7 bases between. The CDR3 loop is CASSLASPNTEAFF. CDR3 coding DNA: TGTGCCAGCAGCTTGGCATCCCCGAACACTGAAGCTTTCTTT.

The genes are TRBV5-1 and TRBJ2-6; D gene ambiguous. Trimming left V 4 bases short and J 1 base short, with 6 bases between. This CDR3 is 14 amino acids long. CDR1 and CDR2 (germline): SGHRS, YFSETQ. For the CDR3, the DNA is TGCGCCAGCAGCACCTCATCTGGGGCCAACGTCCTGACTTTC. As protein: CASSTSSGANVLTF.

This clonotype appeared many times. This sequence joins TRBV4-3 and TRBJ2-3; 7 bases are a match to TRBD1. CDR3 length: 15 amino acids. With 0 bases clipped from V and 2 bases from J, the junction kept 2 bases outside the gene matches. The germline V gene encodes CDR1 LGHNA and CDR2 YSLEER. In DNA, the CDR3 is TGCGCCAGCAGCCAAGATGGGACAGCCACAGATACGCAGTATTTT. Its protein product is CASSQDGTATDTQYF.

This sequence joins TRBV6-5 and TRBJ2-2; possible D gene TRBD2, 5 bases. The CDR3 has 14 residues. Trimming removed 8 bases at V and 3 bases at J, with 13 bases between. CDR1 and CDR2 (germline): MNHEY, SVGAGI. The CDR3 here is CASSELRDTGELFF. The CDR3 coding sequence is TGTGCCAGCTCGGAGCTGAGGGACACCGGGGAGCTGTTTTTT.

The chain joins TRBV12-3 or TRBV12-4 to TRBJ1-1; perhaps TRBD1 as D (5 bases). Trimming pared 6 bases from V and 5 bases from J, leaving 16 bases between. The CDR3 is made up of 14 amino acids. As DNA, the CDR3 is TGTGCCAGCAGCTTCCTTCAGGGAGGTACTGAAGCTTTCTTT. Its translation is CASSFLQGGTEAFF.

This clonotype has a handful of counts. The chain is built from TRBV12-3 or TRBV12-4 and TRBJ2-7; 7 bases align to TRBD1. The CDR3 runs to 12 residues. V lost 6 bases to trimming and J lost 2 bases; unmatched junction nucleotides: 1. The CDR3 loop is CASRTGTYEQYF. CDR3 nucleotides: TGTGCCAGCAGGACAGGGACCTACGAGCAGTACTTC.

This clonotype was seen only once. The chain couples TRBV12-3 or TRBV12-4 to TRBJ2-3; D possibly corresponds to TRBD1 (6 bases). With 6 bases removed from V and 4 bases from J, the gap between germline ends came to 14 bases. The CDR3 extends over 14 amino acids. For the CDR3, the DNA is TGTGCCAGCAGCCAAGGGACATGGCCAGATACGCAGTATTTT. Amino acids: CASSQGTWPDTQYF.

V gene TRBV24-1 combines with J gene TRBJ1-5, with D possibly being TRBD1 (5 bases). From germline, CDR1 is KGHDR and CDR2 SFDVKD. The germline V and J ends were trimmed by 3 bases and 9 bases, with 17 bases remaining between them. The CDR3 totals 15 residues. The CDR3 reads CATSDAESGPGPQHF. Here the CDR3 DNA reads TGTGCCACCAGTGATGCTGAATCGGGGCCTGGGCCCCAGCATTTT.

The rearrangement joins TRBV7-2 to TRBJ2-3; D ambiguous. Germline CDR1 and CDR2: SGHTA and FQGNSA. The CDR3 runs 17 residues. Trimming took 0 bases from V and 0 from J, leaving 13 bases between them. The CDR3 is CASSLANVLTSTDTQYF. The DNA for the CDR3 is TGTGCCAGCAGCTTAGCCAACGTCCTTACTAGCACAGATACGCAGTATTTT.

The V gene is TRBV10-3, the J gene TRBJ1-1; 8 nucleotides match TRBD1. CDR3 length: 13 residues. The trim removed 2 bases at V and 4 bases at J, leaving 0 bases unmatched. Germline V gene data show CDR1 as ENHRY and CDR2 as SYGVKD. CDR3 DNA sequence: TGTGCCATCAGTGAGGGGACAGGCACTGAAGCTTTCTTT. Its translation: CAISEGTGTEAFF.

The table lists this clonotype with a few counts. V and J are TRBV20-1 and TRBJ2-7, with 14 bases that match TRBD2. CDR3 length: 14 amino acids. Per the germline V gene, CDR1 is DFQATT and CDR2 is SNEGSKA (reference sequence). V gave up 5 bases and J gave up 9 bases; unmatched junction bases: 9. Here the CDR3 DNA reads TGCAGTGCTTTGGACGGGACTAGCGGGGGTAGGCAGTACTTC. Translated: CSALDGTSGGRQYF.

V is TRBV12-3 or TRBV12-4 and J is TRBJ1-1; 7 nucleotides agree with TRBD1. The CDR3 runs 16 residues. The trim removed 3 bases at V and 4 bases at J, leaving 11 bases unmatched. CDR3 protein: CASSFYPTGSGTEAFF. DNA of the CDR3: TGTGCCAGCAGTTTCTATCCGACAGGGTCGGGCACTGAAGCTTTCTTT.

V is TRBV7-3 and J is TRBJ2-2, with D hard to call. The germline V gene encodes CDR1 SGHTA and CDR2 FQGTGA. The V end lost 1 base, the J end lost 3 bases, and 12 bases lay between the germline ends. The CDR3 is 16 residues long. The DNA of the CDR3 is TGTGCCAGCAGCTTAAGTTTGGTTGGGGACACCGGGGAGCTGTTTTTT. Residues: CASSLSLVGDTGELFF.

In its sample, this clonotype was seen a few times. V is TRBV5-4 and J is TRBJ1-2, with D unresolved. Germline CDR1 and CDR2: SGHNT and YYREEE (reference sequence). Trimming removed 0 bases at V and 6 bases at J, with 15 bases between. The CDR3 is made up of 15 amino acids. CDR3 sequence: CASSLEGKRRDGYTF. The CDR3, as DNA: TGTGCCAGCAGCTTGGAGGGCAAAAGGCGGGATGGCTACACCTTC.

A few counts support this clonotype. V and J are TRBV5-1 and TRBJ1-5, with a weak D call TRBD1 (5 bases). The CDR3 runs 12 residues. The V gene lost 4 bases and the J gene lost 9 bases, with 11 bases spanning the gap. Germline-derived CDR1 and CDR2 are SGHRS and YFSETQ. Here the CDR3 DNA reads TGCGCCAGCAGCGAGGGGAATGGGCCCCAGCATTTT. Its translation is CASSEGNGPQHF.